This T cell receptor beta chain stems from a study of neurological immune-mediated disorders. Findings of the study overall: The greatest TCR clonal expansion appeared in HTLV-1-associated myelopathy and the smallest, falling below healthy controls, in multiple sclerosis.

Each TCR transcript was tagged with a 10-nucleotide random UMI during 5'RACE. TCRdb re-called the 5' RACE reads through MiXCR, storing one row per CDR3 protein. Of about 22,000 distinct CDR3 sequences detected, over 9.5% appear once; the ten largest clones hold about a fifth. This clonotype was counted ten times or more. What it recognizes is unknown. Source material was 2 million unsorted PBMCs, stored at -80 °C in RNAlater. Trimming at V came to 6 bases and at J to 8 bases, leaving 14 bases not matched to a gene. The CDR3 is 16 amino acids. CDR1 and CDR2 (germline): DFQATT, SNEGSKA (reference sequence).

The receptor comes from a woman aged 55-69 years with HTLV-1-associated myelopathy (HAM/TSP). Sequenced sample: PBMCs. The genes are TRBV20-1 and TRBJ2-2, with 11 nucleotides matching TRBD2. Here the CDR3 reads CSATLPGLAASGELFF. The CDR3, as DNA: TGCAGTGCAACTCTACCGGGACTAGCGGCCTCTGGGGAGCTGTTTTTT.